This T cell receptor (beta chain) was profiled in a study of blood T cell repertoires in COVID-19. Sequencing was performed with immunoSEQ multiplex PCR; in TCRdb, only in-frame clones are kept and a portion is missing. In the table there are fewer than 200,000 clones, around 87% of which are singletons. Germline lookup yields CDR1 MNHEY and CDR2 SMNVEV (reference sequence). The CDR3 is 15 residues long. The V gene lost 5 bases and the J gene lost 7 bases, with 18 bases spanning the gap. Seattle researchers signed up patients amid active infection and tracked them longitudinally. Sequenced input: peripheral blood. The source is a woman in her 70s with COVID-19, enrolled during active disease. The chain employs TRBV27 and TRBJ2-1, with a tentative D call TRBD2 (6 bases). CDR3 in DNA: TGTGCCAGCAGTACCCTATCGGGAGCTCGGAATGAGCAGTTCTTC. This sequence encodes CASSTLSGARNEQFF.